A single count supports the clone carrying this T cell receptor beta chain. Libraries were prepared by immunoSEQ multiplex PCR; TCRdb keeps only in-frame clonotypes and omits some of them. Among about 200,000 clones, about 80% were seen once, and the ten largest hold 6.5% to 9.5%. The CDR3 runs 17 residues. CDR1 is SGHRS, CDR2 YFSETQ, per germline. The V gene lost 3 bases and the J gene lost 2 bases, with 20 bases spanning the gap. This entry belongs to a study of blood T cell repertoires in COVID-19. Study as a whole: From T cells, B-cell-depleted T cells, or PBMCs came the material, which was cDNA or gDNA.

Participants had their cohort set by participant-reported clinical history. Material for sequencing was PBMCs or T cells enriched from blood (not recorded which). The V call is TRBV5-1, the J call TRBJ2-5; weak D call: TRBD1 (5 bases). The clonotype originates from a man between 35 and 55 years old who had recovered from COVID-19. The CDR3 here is CASSSPIQGGEQETQYF. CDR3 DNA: TGCGCCAGCAGCTCGCCCATCCAGGGTGGGGAACAAGAGACCCAGTACTTC.